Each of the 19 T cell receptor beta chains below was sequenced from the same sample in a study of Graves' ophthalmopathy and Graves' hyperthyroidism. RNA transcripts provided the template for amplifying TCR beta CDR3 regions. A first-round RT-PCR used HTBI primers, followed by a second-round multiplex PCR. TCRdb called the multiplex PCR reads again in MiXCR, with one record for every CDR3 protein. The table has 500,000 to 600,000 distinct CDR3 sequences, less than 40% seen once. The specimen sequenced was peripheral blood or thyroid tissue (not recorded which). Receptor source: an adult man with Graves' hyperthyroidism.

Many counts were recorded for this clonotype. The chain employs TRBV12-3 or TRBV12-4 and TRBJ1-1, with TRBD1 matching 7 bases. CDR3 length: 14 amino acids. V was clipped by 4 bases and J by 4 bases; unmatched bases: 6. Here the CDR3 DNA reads TGTGCCAGCAGTTGGGGACAGTCCGTCACTGAAGCTTTCTTT. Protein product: CASSWGQSVTEAFF.

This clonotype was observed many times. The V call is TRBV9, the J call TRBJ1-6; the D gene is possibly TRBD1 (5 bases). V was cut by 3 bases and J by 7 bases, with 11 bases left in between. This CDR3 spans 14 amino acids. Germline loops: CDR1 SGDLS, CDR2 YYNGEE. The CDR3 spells CASSEDRRNSPLHF. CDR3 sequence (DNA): TGTGCCAGCAGCGAAGACAGAAGGAATTCACCCCTCCACTTT.

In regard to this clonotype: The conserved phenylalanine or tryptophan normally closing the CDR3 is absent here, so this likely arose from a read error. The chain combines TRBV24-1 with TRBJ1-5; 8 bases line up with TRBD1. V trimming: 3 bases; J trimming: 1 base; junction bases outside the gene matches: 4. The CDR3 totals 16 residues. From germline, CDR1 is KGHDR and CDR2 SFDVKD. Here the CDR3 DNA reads TGTGCCACCAGTGATCCGACAGGGGCGAGCAATCAGCCCCAGCATCTT. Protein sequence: CATSDPTGASNQPQHL.

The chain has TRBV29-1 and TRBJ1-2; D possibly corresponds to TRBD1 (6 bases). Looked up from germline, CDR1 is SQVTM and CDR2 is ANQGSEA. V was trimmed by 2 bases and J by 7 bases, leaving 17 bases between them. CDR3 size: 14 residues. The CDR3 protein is CSVEPPTGLSGYTF. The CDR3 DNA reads TGCAGCGTTGAACCCCCCACAGGGCTGTCTGGCTACACCTTC.

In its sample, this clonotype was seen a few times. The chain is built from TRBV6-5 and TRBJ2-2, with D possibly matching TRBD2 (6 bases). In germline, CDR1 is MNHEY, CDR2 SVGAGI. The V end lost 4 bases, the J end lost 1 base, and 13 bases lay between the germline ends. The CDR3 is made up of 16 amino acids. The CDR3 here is CASSSPSVGNTGELFF. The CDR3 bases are TGTGCCAGCAGTTCCCCTAGCGTGGGGAACACCGGGGAGCTGTTTTTT.

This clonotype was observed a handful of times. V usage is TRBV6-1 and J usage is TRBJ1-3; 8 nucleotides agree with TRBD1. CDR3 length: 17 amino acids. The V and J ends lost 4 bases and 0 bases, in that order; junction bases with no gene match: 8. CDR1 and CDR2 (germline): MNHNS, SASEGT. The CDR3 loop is CASSVRTGRYSGNTIYF. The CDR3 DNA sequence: TGTGCCAGCAGTGTCAGGACAGGGCGCTACTCTGGAAACACCATATATTTT.

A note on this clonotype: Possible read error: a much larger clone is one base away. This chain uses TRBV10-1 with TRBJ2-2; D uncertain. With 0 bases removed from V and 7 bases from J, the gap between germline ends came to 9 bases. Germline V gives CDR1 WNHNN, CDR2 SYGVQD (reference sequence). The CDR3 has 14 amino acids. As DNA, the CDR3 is TGCGCCAGCAGTGAGTCGGGTCTTCACGGGGAGCTGTTTTTT. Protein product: CASSESGLHGELFF.

Here the CDR3 reads CASSSHQPTGEAFF. The DNA of the CDR3 is TGTGCCAGCAGCTCGCACCAACCGACAGGGGAAGCTTTCTTT. This chain links TRBV28 with TRBJ1-1, with TRBD1 matching 7 bases. CDR1 and CDR2 from the germline V gene are MDHEN and SYDVKM. With 6 bases clipped from V and 8 bases from J, the junction kept 12 bases outside the gene matches. The CDR3 sequence is 14 residues long.

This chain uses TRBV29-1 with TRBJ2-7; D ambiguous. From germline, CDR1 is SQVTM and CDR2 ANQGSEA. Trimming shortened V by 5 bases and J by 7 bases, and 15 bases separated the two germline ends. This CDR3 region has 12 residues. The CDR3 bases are TGCAGCGTTAACCGGAACTACAATGAGCAGTACTTC. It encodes CSVNRNYNEQYF.

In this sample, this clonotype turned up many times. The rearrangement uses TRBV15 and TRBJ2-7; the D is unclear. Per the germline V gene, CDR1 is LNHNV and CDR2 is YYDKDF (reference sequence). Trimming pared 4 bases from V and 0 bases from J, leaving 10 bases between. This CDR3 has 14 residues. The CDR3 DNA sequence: TGTGCCACCAGCATGACTCGGAGCTCCTACGAGCAGTACTTC. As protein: CATSMTRSSYEQYF. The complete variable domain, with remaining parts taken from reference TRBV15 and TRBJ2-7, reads DAMVIQNPRYQVTQFGKPVTLSCSQTLNHNVMYWYQQKSSQAPKLLFHYYDKDFNNEADTPDNFQSRRPNTSFCFLDIRSPGLGDTAMYLCATSMTRSSYEQYFGPGTRLTVT.

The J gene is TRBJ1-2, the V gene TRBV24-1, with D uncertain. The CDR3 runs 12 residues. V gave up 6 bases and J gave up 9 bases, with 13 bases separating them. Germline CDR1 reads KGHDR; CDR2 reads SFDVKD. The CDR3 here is CATSLAGGRYTF. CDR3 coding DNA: TGTGCCACCAGTCTAGCGGGAGGACGCTACACCTTC.

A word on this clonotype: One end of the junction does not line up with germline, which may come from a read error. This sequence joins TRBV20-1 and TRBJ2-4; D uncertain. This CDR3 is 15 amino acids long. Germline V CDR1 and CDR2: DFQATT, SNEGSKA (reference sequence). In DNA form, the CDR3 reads TGCAGTGCAAAGGCGGAACCTGTAGCCAAAAACATTCAGCACTTC. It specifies CSAKAEPVAKNIQHF.

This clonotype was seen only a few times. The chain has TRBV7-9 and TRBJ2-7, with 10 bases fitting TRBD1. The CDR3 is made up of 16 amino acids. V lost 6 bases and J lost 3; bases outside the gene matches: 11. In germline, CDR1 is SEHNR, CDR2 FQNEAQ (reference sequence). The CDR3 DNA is TGTGCCAGCAGTTACTCGACCGGGACAGGGGACTACGAGCAGTACTTC. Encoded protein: CASSYSTGTGDYEQYF.

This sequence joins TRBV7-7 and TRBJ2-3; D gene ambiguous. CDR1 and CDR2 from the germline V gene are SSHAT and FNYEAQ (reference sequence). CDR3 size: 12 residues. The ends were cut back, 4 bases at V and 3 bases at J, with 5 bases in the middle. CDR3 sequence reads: CASSSLTDTQYF. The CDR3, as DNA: TGTGCCAGCAGCTCCCTAACAGATACGCAGTATTTT.

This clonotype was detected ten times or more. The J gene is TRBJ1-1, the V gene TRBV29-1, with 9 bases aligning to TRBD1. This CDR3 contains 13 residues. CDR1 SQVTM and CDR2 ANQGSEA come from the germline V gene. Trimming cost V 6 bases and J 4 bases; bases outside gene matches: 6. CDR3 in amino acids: CSVVQGAATEAFF. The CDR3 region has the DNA TGCAGCGTCGTACAGGGGGCGGCCACTGAAGCTTTCTTT. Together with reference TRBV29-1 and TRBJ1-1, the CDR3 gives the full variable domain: SAVISQKPSRDICQRGTSLTIQCQVDSQVTMMFWYRQQPGQSLTLIATANQGSEATYESGFVIDKFPISRPNLTFSTLTVSNMSPEDSSIYLCSVVQGAATEAFFGQGTRLTVV.

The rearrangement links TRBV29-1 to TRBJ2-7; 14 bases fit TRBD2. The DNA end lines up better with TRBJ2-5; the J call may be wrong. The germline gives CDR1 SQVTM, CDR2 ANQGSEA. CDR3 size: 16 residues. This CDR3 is CSVNNRLAGGVETQYF. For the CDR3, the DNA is TGCAGCGTCAACAACCGACTAGCGGGAGGGGTGGAGACCCAGTACTTC.

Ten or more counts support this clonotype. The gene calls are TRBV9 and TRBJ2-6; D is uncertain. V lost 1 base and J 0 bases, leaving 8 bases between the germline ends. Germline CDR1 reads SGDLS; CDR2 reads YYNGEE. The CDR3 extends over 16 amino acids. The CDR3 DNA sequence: TGTGCCAGCAGCGTATTCAGCAGCTCTGGGGCCAACGTCCTGACTTTC. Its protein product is CASSVFSSSGANVLTF. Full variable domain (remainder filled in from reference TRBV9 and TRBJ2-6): DSGVTQTPKHLITATGQRVTLRCSPRSGDLSVYWYQQSLDQGLQFLIQYYNGEERAKGNILERFSAQQFPDLHSELNLSSLELGDSALYFCASSVFSSSGANVLTFGAGSRLTVL.

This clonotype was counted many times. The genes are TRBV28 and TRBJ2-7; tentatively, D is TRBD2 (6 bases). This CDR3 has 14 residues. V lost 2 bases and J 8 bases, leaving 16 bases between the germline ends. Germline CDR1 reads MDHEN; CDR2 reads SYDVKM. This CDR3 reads CASSLTGSGLQQYF. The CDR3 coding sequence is TGTGCCAGCAGTTTAACCGGTAGCGGTCTTCAGCAGTACTTC.

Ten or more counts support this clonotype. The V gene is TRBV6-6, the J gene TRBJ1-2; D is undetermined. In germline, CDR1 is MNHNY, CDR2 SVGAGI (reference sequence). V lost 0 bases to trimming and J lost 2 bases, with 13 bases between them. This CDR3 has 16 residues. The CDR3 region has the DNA TGTGCCAGCAGTTACTCGTTCGACCCCGGGAACTATGGCTACACCTTC. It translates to CASSYSFDPGNYGYTF.